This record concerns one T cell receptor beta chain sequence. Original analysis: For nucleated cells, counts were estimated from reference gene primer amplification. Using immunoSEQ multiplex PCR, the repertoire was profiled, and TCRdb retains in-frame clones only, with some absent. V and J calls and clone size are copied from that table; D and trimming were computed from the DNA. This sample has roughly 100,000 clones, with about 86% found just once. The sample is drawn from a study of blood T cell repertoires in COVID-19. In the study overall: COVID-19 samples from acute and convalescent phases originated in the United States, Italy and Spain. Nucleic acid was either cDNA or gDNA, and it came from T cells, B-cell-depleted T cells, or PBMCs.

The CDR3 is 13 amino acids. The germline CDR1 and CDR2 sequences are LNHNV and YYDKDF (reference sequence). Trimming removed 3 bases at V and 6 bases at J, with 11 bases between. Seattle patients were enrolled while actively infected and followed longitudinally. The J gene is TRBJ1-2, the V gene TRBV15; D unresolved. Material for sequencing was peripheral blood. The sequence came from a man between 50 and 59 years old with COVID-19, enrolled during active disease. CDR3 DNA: TGTGCCACCAGCAGGGACTCCCTCAATGGCTACACCTTC. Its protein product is CATSRDSLNGYTF.